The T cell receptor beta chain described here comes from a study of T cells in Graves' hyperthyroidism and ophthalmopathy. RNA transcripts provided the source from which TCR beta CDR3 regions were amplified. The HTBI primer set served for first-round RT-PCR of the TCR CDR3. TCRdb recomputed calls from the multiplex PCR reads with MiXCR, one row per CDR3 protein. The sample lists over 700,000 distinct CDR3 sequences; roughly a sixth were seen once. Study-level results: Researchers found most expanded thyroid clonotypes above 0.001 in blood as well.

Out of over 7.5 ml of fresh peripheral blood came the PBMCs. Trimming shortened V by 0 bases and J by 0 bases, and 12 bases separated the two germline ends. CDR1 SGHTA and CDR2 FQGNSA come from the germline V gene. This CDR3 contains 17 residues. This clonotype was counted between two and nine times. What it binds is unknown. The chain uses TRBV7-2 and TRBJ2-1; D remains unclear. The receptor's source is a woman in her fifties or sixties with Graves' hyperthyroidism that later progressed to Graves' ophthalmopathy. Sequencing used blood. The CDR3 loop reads CASSLASRVSSYNEQFF. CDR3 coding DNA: TGTGCCAGCAGCTTAGCCTCCCGGGTGAGCTCCTACAATGAGCAGTTCTTC.